This TCR beta chain was sequenced during a study of shared clonotypes between healthy human individuals. Study-wide points: With several donors compared, approximately 5% of naive CD4 clonotypes were shared.

Regarding this clone: Its matching antigen is unknown.

Profiled with immunoSEQ multiplex PCR; TCRdb holds only in-frame clones, not every one. The sample holds 1 million to 1.3 million clones, around 82% seen once. The germline gives CDR1 SGDLS, CDR2 YYNGEE. Trimming removed 6 bases from V and 11 bases from J; junction bases left unmatched: 23. The length of the CDR3 is 18 residues. The genes are TRBV9 and TRBJ1-4; TRBD1 aligns across 9 bases. Sequencing used memory CD4+ T cells from PBMCs. This sample's subset: CD45RA-negative fraction. This TCR derives from a man aged 18 to 30 in good health. Some clones in this sample may be carry-over from other donors' samples. CDR3 sequence: CASTSGQGRGTTVEKLFF. The CDR3 DNA reads as TGTGCCAGCACCAGCGGACAGGGGAGGGGTACCACGGTTGAGAAACTGTTTTTT.